Listed below are T cell receptor beta chains from one sample, sequenced in a study of identical twins. Each CDR3 protein is one row after TCRdb ran MiXCR on the 5' RACE reads. The table has more than 600,000 distinct CDR3 sequences, about 18% seen once. The same sample was also studied in work on T cells expressing NK-cell markers.

Specimen: PBMCs. Source of these receptors: a woman under 30 in good health. CDR3s include the opening cysteine and the closing phenylalanine or tryptophan. D genes are given only for firm matches. Clone size, where shown, is once, few, many, or a class for clones that have expanded.

J gene	V gene	D gene	clone size	CDR3 protein	CDR3 DNA
TRBJ2-3	TRBV6-1	.	.	CANPDRSEGTDTQYF	TGTGCCAACCCGGACAGGTCGGAGGGGACAGATACGCAGTATTTT
TRBJ2-7	TRBV7-9	TRBD2	once	CASSYTRTSGSYEQYF	TGTGCCAGCAGCTACACGAGGACTAGCGGATCCTACGAGCAGTACTTC
TRBJ1-2	TRBV5-1	.	.	CASSRSEGVGGYTF	TGCGCCAGCAGCCGCTCGGAAGGGGTCGGCGGCTACACCTTC
TRBJ2-5	TRBV12-3/TRBV12-4	TRBD2	many	CASSLWERETETQYF	TGTGCCAGCAGTTTGTGGGAGCGGGAGACTGAGACCCAGTACTTC
TRBJ2-7	TRBV2	.	.	CASGEEQYF	TGTGCCAGCGGAGAGGAGCAGTACTTC
TRBJ2-7	TRBV7-2	.	few	CASSFASGEYEQYF	TGTGCCAGCAGCTTTGCCTCCGGGGAATACGAGCAGTACTTC
TRBJ2-4	TRBV12-3/TRBV12-4	.	few	CASSLVSGAKNIQYF	TGTGCCAGCAGTTTAGTATCAGGGGCCAAAAACATTCAGTACTTC
TRBJ2-7	TRBV12-3/TRBV12-4	.	.	CASRNRDFYEQYF	TGTGCCAGCAGGAACAGGGACTTCTACGAGCAGTACTTC
TRBJ1-1	TRBV10-3	.	few	CAISVGRGNTEAFF	TGTGCCATCAGTGTGGGCAGGGGAAACACTGAAGCTTTCTTT
TRBJ2-7	TRBV21-1	.	.	CASSRPGQGIDYEQYF	TGTGCCAGCAGCAGGCCGGGACAGGGGATTGACTACGAGCAGTACTTC
TRBJ2-1	TRBV12-3/TRBV12-4	TRBD2	few	CASSESGRPRNEQFF	TGTGCCAGCAGTGAAAGCGGGAGGCCTAGGAATGAGCAGTTCTTC
TRBJ2-5	TRBV5-1	TRBD2	few	CASSSASGVETQYF	TGCGCCAGCAGCAGCGCTAGCGGGGTTGAGACCCAGTACTTC
TRBJ1-2	TRBV20-1	.	few	CSAGDLREELGYTF	TGCAGTGCTGGGGATCTCCGGGAAGAATTAGGCTACACCTTC
TRBJ2-1	TRBV24-1	TRBD1	few	CATSDSRTGGHNEQFF	TGTGCCACCAGTGACTCTAGGACAGGGGGTCACAATGAGCAGTTCTTC
TRBJ2-5	TRBV7-8	.	.	CASIPRAAVLETQYF	TGTGCCAGCATCCCCCGGGCGGCGGTTTTAGAGACCCAGTACTTC
TRBJ1-1	TRBV5-1	.	.	CASSLWGMNTEAFF	TGCGCCAGCAGCTTGTGGGGGATGAACACTGAAGCTTTCTTT
TRBJ1-1	TRBV10-3	TRBD1	few	CAIRPGTDQPNTEAFF	TGTGCCATCAGACCCGGGACAGACCAGCCGAACACTGAAGCTTTCTTT
TRBJ2-2	TRBV12-3/TRBV12-4	.	.	CASSPRSGPMNTGELFF	TGTGCCAGCAGCCCCCGATCGGGACCTATGAACACCGGGGAGCTGTTTTTT
TRBJ2-7	TRBV3-1	.	few	CASSPDSFYEQYF	TGTGCCAGCAGCCCCGACAGTTTCTACGAGCAGTACTTC
TRBJ2-1	TRBV12-3/TRBV12-4	.	few	CATGTPNEQFF	TGTGCCACCGGGACTCCCAATGAGCAGTTCTTC
TRBJ2-2	TRBV6-1	.	.	CASTPLSSSPAGELFF	TGTGCCAGCACCCCCTTGTCGAGTTCTCCGGCCGGGGAGCTGTTTTTT
TRBJ2-3	TRBV7-3	TRBD2	.	CASSQSGGAGTDTQYF	TGTGCCAGCAGCCAAAGCGGGGGGGCGGGTACAGATACGCAGTATTTT
TRBJ2-2	TRBV20-1	.	.	CSAKMTGELFF	TGCAGTGCTAAAATGACCGGGGAGCTGTTTTTT
TRBJ2-7	TRBV27	TRBD1	.	CASSFVYGTGDYEQYF	TGTGCCAGCAGCTTTGTATATGGGACAGGGGACTACGAGCAGTACTTC
TRBJ1-5	TRBV6-2/TRBV6-3	.	.	CASSYGGQQPQHF	TGTGCCAGCAGTTACGGTGGGCAGCAGCCCCAGCATTTT
TRBJ2-5	TRBV15	.	many	CATSRDSGIMGETQYF	TGTGCCACCAGCAGAGATAGTGGGATTATGGGAGAGACCCAGTACTTC
TRBJ2-3	TRBV20-1	TRBD2	few	CSPGTSGKDTQYF	TGCAGTCCCGGGACTAGCGGGAAAGATACGCAGTATTTT
TRBJ1-2	TRBV7-2	TRBD1	many	CASSRTSGTGGGYTF	TGTGCCAGCAGCCGAACTTCCGGGACAGGGGGCGGCTACACCTTC
TRBJ2-1	TRBV6-5	TRBD2	.	CASSSLEREKANEQFF	TGTGCCAGCAGTTCTCTGGAGCGGGAGAAAGCTAATGAGCAGTTCTTC
TRBJ1-3	TRBV6-1	TRBD1	.	CASSRQGDGGNTIYF	TGTGCCAGCAGTCGTCAGGGGGACGGTGGAAACACCATATATTTT
TRBJ2-4	TRBV20-1	.	once	CSARVLAENIQYF	TGCAGTGCTAGAGTCTTAGCGGAAAACATTCAGTACTTC
TRBJ2-2	TRBV5-1	TRBD1	.	CASSFTGVFGELFF	TGCGCCAGCAGCTTCACAGGGGTTTTCGGGGAGCTGTTTTTT
TRBJ2-7	TRBV27	.	.	CASSFGVIYEQYF	TGTGCCAGCAGTTTCGGGGTGATCTACGAGCAGTACTTC
TRBJ1-4	TRBV7-8	TRBD1	few	CASSLRGTATNEKLFF	TGTGCCAGCAGCTTACGGGGGACAGCAACTAATGAAAAACTGTTTTTT
TRBJ2-3	TRBV20-1	.	few	CSAIAPVSDTQYF	TGCAGTGCGATAGCCCCCGTGTCAGATACGCAGTATTTT
TRBJ1-2	TRBV29-1	.	few	CSVEEFYGYTF	TGCAGCGTTGAGGAGTTCTATGGCTACACCTTC
TRBJ1-1	TRBV3-1	.	.	CASSQGEDTEAFF	TGTGCCAGCAGCCAAGGGGAGGACACTGAAGCTTTCTTT
TRBJ1-4	TRBV7-3	.	.	CASSLKGRPNEKLFF	TGTGCCAGCAGCTTAAAGGGGAGACCCAATGAAAAACTGTTTTTT
TRBJ2-1	TRBV20-1	TRBD2	.	CSVAGLAELSLLDNEQFF	TGCAGTGTTGCAGGACTAGCGGAACTATCTCTGCTGGACAATGAGCAGTTCTTC
TRBJ2-7	TRBV14	.	.	CASSQVSYRDGVYEQYF	TGTGCCAGCAGCCAAGTGTCTTATCGAGACGGGGTCTACGAGCAGTACTTC
TRBJ2-3	TRBV20-1	TRBD2	few	CSARAERGAPRDTQYF	TGCAGTGCTAGAGCAGAGCGGGGGGCGCCTCGGGATACGCAGTATTTT
TRBJ2-2	TRBV6-5	.	many	CASSYRANTGELFF	TGTGCCAGCAGTTACAGGGCGAACACCGGGGAGCTGTTTTTT
TRBJ2-3	TRBV24-1	TRBD2	.	CATSDPGGVNADTQYF	TGTGCCACCAGTGACCCGGGAGGGGTGAACGCAGATACGCAGTATTTT
TRBJ2-7	TRBV12-3/TRBV12-4	.	few	CASSFSGPGYEQYF	TGTGCCAGCAGTTTTTCGGGACCGGGCTACGAGCAGTACTTC